The 5 T cell receptor beta chains in this list originate from one sample, sequenced in a study of control samples from healthy donors and cancer patients. Using immunoSEQ multiplex PCR, the repertoire was profiled, and TCRdb retains in-frame clones only, with some absent. Of roughly 8,500 clones detected, roughly 91% appear once; the ten largest clones hold about 20%. Sequencing input: PBMCs. The origin of the receptors is a man aged 55 to 70 with colorectal cancer.

This clone was seen a single time. The rearrangement uses TRBV5-1 and TRBJ1-2, with TRBD1 identical over 10 bases. Trimming took 4 bases from V and 8 from J; bases not matched to a gene: 11. Germline V gene data show CDR1 as SGHRS and CDR2 as YFSETQ. The CDR3 has 15 residues. The CDR3 bases are TGCGCCAGCAGCCCAAGACAGGGGGCTGATGGAGGCTACACCTTC. This translates into CASSPRQGADGGYTF.

The chain employs TRBV10-2 and TRBJ2-1, with D unresolved. The V gene lost 1 base and the J gene lost 7 bases, with 8 bases spanning the gap. CDR1 and CDR2 (germline): WSHSY, SAAADI. The CDR3 runs 13 residues. The CDR3 protein is CASSEWARNEQFF. CDR3 DNA: TGCGCCAGCAGTGAGTGGGCCCGGAATGAGCAGTTCTTC.

V and J are TRBV6-5 and TRBJ2-2; the D is unclear. Trimming shortened V by 4 bases and J by 3 bases, and 6 bases separated the two germline ends. Germline CDR1 is MNHEY and CDR2 is SVGAGI. This CDR3 comprises 13 residues. The CDR3 here is CASSFKDTGELFF. The CDR3 DNA sequence: TGTGCCAGCAGTTTTAAGGACACCGGGGAGCTGTTTTTT.

V is TRBV5-4 and J is TRBJ1-4; possible D gene TRBD1, 6 bases. This CDR3 has 15 amino acids. With 0 bases removed from V and 8 bases from J, the gap between germline ends came to 14 bases. Looked up from germline, CDR1 is SGHNT and CDR2 is YYREEE (reference sequence). This CDR3 is CASSLGGGVEEKLFF. DNA of the CDR3: TGTGCCAGCAGCTTGGGGGGGGGCGTAGAGGAAAAACTGTTTTTT. The full variable domain, with the rest looked up from reference TRBV5-4 and TRBJ1-4, is ETGVTQSPTHLIKTRGQQVTLRCSSQSGHNTVSWYQQALGQGPQFIFQYYREEENGRGNFPPRFSGLQFPNYSSELNVNALELDDSALYLCASSLGGGVEEKLFFGSGTQLSVL.

The V gene is TRBV29-1, the J gene TRBJ1-1; D is unresolved. There are 14 residues in the CDR3. V lost 3 bases and J lost 0, with 11 bases in between. Germline CDR1 reads SQVTM; CDR2 reads ANQGSEA. CDR3 amino acids: CSVDPGIMNTEAFF. CDR3 sequence (DNA): TGCAGCGTTGACCCGGGGATCATGAACACTGAAGCTTTCTTT.